One and the same sample provided the 22 T cell receptor beta chains below, sequenced in a study of blood T cell repertoires in COVID-19 (dated by TCRdb to 2019 to 2021). The library was built by means of the immunoSEQ multiplex PCR assay. What TCRdb holds here is the immuneACCESS table cut down to in-frame rearrangements. Part of the clones is not present; checked against another copy, under half of the missing clones reflect an unresolved V gene, and the others are unexplained. Recorded for this sample are 200,000 to 250,000 clones; approximately 80% of them occurred a single time. Roughly 2% of the sample is taken by the ten largest. Sequenced: peripheral blood. Source of these receptors: a young man who had recovered from COVID-19.

In this sample, this clone turned up once. This chain links TRBV7-2 with TRBJ2-3; possible D gene TRBD2, 5 bases. Between the trimmed V and J ends, which lost 1 base and 3 bases, there was a span of 14 bases. Germline V gene lookup returns CDR1 SGHTA and CDR2 FQGNSA. The CDR3 runs 16 residues. This CDR3 is CASSLGGGYGTDTQYF. CDR3 nucleotides: TGTGCCAGCAGCTTAGGAGGCGGGTATGGGACAGATACGCAGTATTTT.

The chain combines TRBV6-5 with TRBJ1-2; no reliable D call. Per germline, CDR1 MNHEY and CDR2 SVGAGI. With 0 bases removed from V and 0 bases from J, the gap between germline ends came to 11 bases. The CDR3 length is 16 residues. The CDR3 here is CASSYSMVGSNYGYTF. The CDR3, as DNA: TGTGCCAGCAGTTACTCGATGGTCGGGTCTAACTATGGCTACACCTTC.

This rearrangement joins TRBV24-1 to TRBJ2-3; maybe TRBD2 (6 bases). Trimming took 12 bases from V and 3 from J, leaving 12 bases between them. CDR3 length equals 12 residues. CDR1 KGHDR and CDR2 SFDVKD come from the germline V gene. The CDR3 protein is CAVGGLTDTQYF. The CDR3, as DNA: TGTGCCGTGGGGGGTTTAACAGATACGCAGTATTTT.

The V call is TRBV19, the J call TRBJ2-7; TRBD1 matches at 7 bases. V gave up 3 bases and J gave up 2 bases; unmatched junction bases: 7. The CDR3 has 15 amino acids. The germline V gene encodes CDR1 LNHDA and CDR2 SQIVND (reference sequence). CDR3 coding DNA: TGTGCCAGTAGTATCGGGACAGAGAACCCCTACGAGCAGTACTTC. Its translation: CASSIGTENPYEQYF. The variable domain in full, with the rest retrieved from reference TRBV19 and TRBJ2-7, is DGGITQSPKYLFRKEGQNVTLSCEQNLNHDAMYWYRQDPGQGLRLIYYSQIVNDFQKGDIAEGYSVSREKKESFPLTVTSAQKNPTAFYLCASSIGTENPYEQYFGPGTRLTVT.

This chain connects TRBV12-3 or TRBV12-4 to TRBJ1-1; 8 bases are shared with TRBD1. Losses at the gene ends were 6 bases for V and 7 bases for J; bases not matched to a gene: 7. The CDR3 extends over 13 amino acids. The CDR3 protein is CASRLTGAFEAFF. The CDR3 region has the DNA TGTGCCAGCAGGTTGACAGGGGCCTTTGAAGCTTTCTTT.

This clone was observed once. J is TRBJ2-2 and V is TRBV6-5; 12 bases fit TRBD2. The CDR3 is made up of 15 amino acids. V shed 6 bases, J shed 8 bases, and the junction held 7 bases outside the gene matches. From germline, CDR1 is MNHEY and CDR2 SVGAGI. CDR3 sequence reads: CASRRTSGALGELFF. The DNA of the CDR3 is TGTGCCAGCAGAAGGACTAGCGGGGCCCTGGGGGAGCTGTTTTTT.

The chain employs TRBV4-1 and TRBJ2-1, with D perhaps matching TRBD2 (5 bases). Germline assignment: CDR1 MGHRA and CDR2 YSYEKL. V was trimmed by 4 bases and J by 10 bases, leaving 14 bases between them. This CDR3 spans 13 amino acids. Here the CDR3 DNA reads TGCGCCAGCAGCCTTTGGCGGGCCGAGGAGCAGTTCTTC. As protein: CASSLWRAEEQFF.

This clone was seen a handful of times. CDR3 nucleotide sequence: TGTGCCAGCAGTACAGGGGCGATTCAGCCCCAGCATTTT. Translation gives CASSTGAIQPQHF. V gene TRBV6-5 combines with J gene TRBJ1-5, with TRBD1 identical over 7 bases. CDR1 and CDR2 (germline): MNHEY, SVGAGI. CDR3 length: 13 residues. The ends lost 5 bases at V and 6 bases at J; junction bases unmatched: 4.

The CDR3 here is CASSLRQGDSPLHF. CDR3 DNA sequence: TGTGCCAGCAGCTTAAGACAGGGAGATTCACCCCTCCACTTT. This sequence joins TRBV7-9 and TRBJ1-6; 7 bases align to TRBD1. CDR3 length: 14 residues. J was trimmed by 8 bases and V by 2 bases; bases with no gene match: 3. CDR1 is SEHNR and CDR2 is FQNEAQ in the germline V gene (reference sequence).

In its sample, this clone was seen once. This chain uses TRBV7-2 with TRBJ1-1; D unclear. Per germline, CDR1 SGHTA and CDR2 FQGNSA. Between the trimmed V and J ends, which lost 5 bases and 2 bases, there was a span of 9 bases. This CDR3 contains 13 residues. CDR3 nucleotides: TGTGCCAGCAGCGCCCAGTTCAACACTGAAGCTTTCTTT. Its protein is CASSAQFNTEAFF.

Here the CDR3 DNA reads TGTGCCAGCAGCTTAGGACGTCCGGGACAGGGTCCCGGGGAGCAGTACGTC. This gives the protein CASSLGRPGQGPGEQYV. V and J are TRBV11-2 and TRBJ2-7; 9 bases agree with TRBD1. The CDR3 loop spans 17 amino acids. The V gene's germline CDR1 is SGHAT and CDR2 FQNNGV. V dropped 1 base and J dropped 7; count of bases not matched to a gene: 14.

In its sample, this clone was seen many times. V and J are TRBV6-1 and TRBJ2-1; 8 positions match TRBD2. V was pared by 3 bases and J by 9 bases, with 7 bases of the junction left unmatched. CDR1 is MNHNS, CDR2 SASEGT, per germline. The CDR3 is 14 residues long. CDR3 region: CASSEPPGGSEQFF. CDR3 DNA: TGTGCCAGCAGTGAGCCCCCGGGAGGGTCTGAGCAGTTCTTC.

The genes are TRBV5-1 and TRBJ2-1; 9 bases align to TRBD2. V lost 4 bases and J lost 3; bases outside the gene matches: 17. CDR1 SGHRS and CDR2 YFSETQ come from the germline V gene. The CDR3 totals 19 residues. The CDR3 nucleotides are TGCGCCAGCAGCCCGTCGCTGTCGGTTAGCGGGGGACACTACAATGAGCAGTTCTTC. Residues: CASSPSLSVSGGHYNEQFF.

The rearrangement links TRBV5-3 to TRBJ1-3; 9 bases fit TRBD1. TRBV5-3 is identified as an open reading frame with a role that is uncertain. The length of the CDR3 is 16 residues. Trimming removed 2 bases from V and 1 base from J; junction bases left unmatched: 4. The CDR3: CARSFRTGVSGNTIYF. CDR3 nucleotides: TGTGCCAGAAGCTTCCGGACAGGGGTGTCTGGAAACACCATATATTTT.

The rearrangement links TRBV4-2 to TRBJ1-1, with D uncertain. The length of the CDR3 is 15 residues. The V and J ends lost 0 bases and 6 bases respectively, with 14 bases between them. Germline V gives CDR1 LGHNA, CDR2 YNFKEQ. CDR3 DNA sequence: TGTGCCAGCAGCCAAGATTCGCAGGCTTACGCTGAAGCTTTCTTT. Residues: CASSQDSQAYAEAFF.

The chain employs TRBV5-1 and TRBJ1-2, with 8 nucleotides matching TRBD1. With V trimmed by 2 bases and J by 11 bases, 5 bases remained unmatched. Germline assignment: CDR1 SGHRS and CDR2 YFSETQ. This CDR3 spans 12 amino acids. Here the CDR3 DNA reads TGCGCCAGCAGCTTTGGACAGGGAAGGTACACCTTC. The encoded protein is CASSFGQGRYTF. The full variable domain, with the rest looked up from reference TRBV5-1 and TRBJ1-2, is KAGVTQTPRYLIKTRGQQVTLSCSPISGHRSVSWYQQTPGQGLQFLFEYFSETQRNKGNFPGRFSGRQFSNSRSEMNVSTLELGDSALYLCASSFGQGRYTFGSGTRLTVV.

V is TRBV5-8 and J is TRBJ2-5; a weak D match, TRBD1 (5 bases). Germline V CDR1 and CDR2: SGHTS, YDEGEE. V gave up 2 bases and J gave up 1 base, with 9 bases separating them. The CDR3 spans 14 residues. The CDR3 reads CASSFLGAQETQYF. CDR3 nucleotides: TGTGCCAGCAGCTTCCTAGGGGCCCAAGAGACCCAGTACTTC.

The chain combines TRBV6-6 with TRBJ2-7; 9 nucleotides agree with TRBD1. Germline V gene sequence: CDR1 MNHNY, CDR2 SVGAGI (reference sequence). V lost 3 bases to trimming and J lost 6 bases; unmatched junction nucleotides: 6. CDR3 length: 14 residues. The CDR3 region is CASSYTQTGGEQYV. The CDR3 DNA sequence: TGTGCCAGCAGTTATACCCAGACAGGGGGCGAGCAGTACGTC.

This sequence joins TRBV6-5 and TRBJ2-3; 11 nucleotides align to TRBD2. The germline gives CDR1 MNHEY, CDR2 SVGAGI. Germline trimming cut 6 bases from V and 1 base from J; bases unmatched to any gene: 3. This CDR3 has 15 amino acids. The CDR3 loop is CASSLSGGGTDTQYF. The CDR3 DNA is TGTGCCAGCAGCCTTAGCGGGGGGGGCACAGATACGCAGTATTTT.

The chain combines TRBV5-1 with TRBJ2-2; tentatively, D is TRBD1 (6 bases). Germline V gene sequence: CDR1 SGHRS, CDR2 YFSETQ. The germline V and J ends were trimmed by 2 bases and 8 bases, with 13 bases remaining between them. This CDR3 spans 14 amino acids. CDR3 in amino acids: CASSFRDISGELFF. In DNA form, the CDR3 reads TGCGCCAGCAGCTTCCGGGACATTTCTGGGGAGCTGTTTTTT.

This CDR3 is CASSQESHSNQPQHF. For the CDR3, the DNA is TGCGCCAGCAGCCAAGAGAGCCATAGCAATCAGCCCCAGCATTTT. The chain is built from TRBV4-1 and TRBJ1-5; D unresolved. Germline V lookup: CDR1 MGHRA, CDR2 YSYEKL. This CDR3 contains 15 residues. V gave up 0 bases and J gave up 0 bases, with 6 bases separating them.

The chain carries TRBV5-1 and TRBJ2-5, with 10 positions matching TRBD2. The J segment lost 2 bases and the V segment lost 5 bases, leaving 9 bases of the junction unmatched. Looked up from germline, CDR1 is SGHRS and CDR2 is YFSETQ. The CDR3 consists of 16 residues. In DNA, the CDR3 is TGCGCCAGCAGGTCCGGGACTAGCGCATCACAAGAGACCCAGTACTTC. Amino acid sequence: CASRSGTSASQETQYF.